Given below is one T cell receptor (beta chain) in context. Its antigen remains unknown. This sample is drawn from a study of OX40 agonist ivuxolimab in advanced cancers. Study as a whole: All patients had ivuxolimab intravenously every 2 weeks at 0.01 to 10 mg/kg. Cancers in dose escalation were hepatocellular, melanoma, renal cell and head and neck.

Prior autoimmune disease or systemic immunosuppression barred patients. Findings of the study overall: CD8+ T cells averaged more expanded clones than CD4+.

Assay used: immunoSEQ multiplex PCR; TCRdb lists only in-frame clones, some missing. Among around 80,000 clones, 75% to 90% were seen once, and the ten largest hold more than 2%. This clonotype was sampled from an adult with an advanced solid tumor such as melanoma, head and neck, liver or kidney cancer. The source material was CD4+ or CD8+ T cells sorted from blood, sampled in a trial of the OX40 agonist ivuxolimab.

The CDR3 sequence: CASEDRGLSNQPQHF. In nucleotides, the CDR3 is TGTGCCAGCGAAGACAGGGGACTAAGCAATCAGCCCCAGCATTTT. The chain joins TRBV6-6 to TRBJ1-5, with TRBD1 identical over 8 bases. The CDR3 extends over 15 amino acids. The V gene's germline CDR1 is MNHNY and CDR2 SVGAGI (reference sequence). V was clipped by 8 bases and J by 1 base; unmatched bases: 7.